The rows below give T cell receptor beta chains drawn from one sample of a study of Graves' ophthalmopathy and Graves' hyperthyroidism. A single record per CDR3 protein comes from TCRdb applying MiXCR to the multiplex PCR reads. The table lists 500,000 to 700,000 distinct CDR3 sequences, under 45% of them singletons. Material: peripheral blood or thyroid tissue (not recorded which). These receptors all stem from an adult man with Graves' hyperthyroidism. Both conserved end residues are part of each CDR3. A D gene is named only where the DNA matches it firmly. Only some rows state a clone size, as once, few, many or a class for expanded clones.

>TRBJ2-5|TRBD2|many|TRBV20-1
CSAHGLAGVGASGTQYF
TGCAGTGCTCACGGACTAGCGGGAGTGGGAGCAAGTGGGACCCAGTACTTC
>TRBJ2-2|TRBD2|few|TRBV4-1
CASSSRLAGVPGELFF
TGCGCCAGCAGCTCAAGACTAGCGGGAGTTCCCGGGGAGCTGTTTTTT
>TRBJ2-3|-|once|TRBV9
CASSVPSDTQYF
TGTGCCAGCAGCGTCCCATCAGATACGCAGTATTTT
>TRBJ1-5|TRBD1|few|TRBV20-1
CSATPKGRGFYQPQHF
TGCAGTGCTACACCCAAAGGCAGGGGGTTTTATCAGCCCCAGCATTTT
>TRBJ1-4|TRBD1|many|TRBV29-1
CSVTGTGTEKLFF
TGCAGCGTTACCGGGACAGGGACTGAAAAACTGTTTTTT
>TRBJ1-2|TRBD1|few|TRBV28
CASIRTGRDGYTF
TGTGCCAGCATCCGGACAGGGAGAGATGGCTACACCTTC
>TRBJ1-2|TRBD1|-|TRBV29-1
CSGRQGGNTF
TGCAGCGGGAGACAGGGTGGGAACACCTTC
>TRBJ2-5|-|-|TRBV29-1
CSGRAGETQYF
TGCAGCGGGAGGGCCGGAGAGACCCAGTACTTC
>TRBJ1-1|-|many|TRBV6-5
CASSGPGLNTEAFF
TGTGCCAGCAGTGGGCCGGGGTTGAACACTGAAGCTTTCTTT
>TRBJ1-1|-|many|TRBV2
CASSEAPGIEAFF
TGTGCCAGCAGTGAAGCGCCTGGGATTGAAGCTTTCTTT
>TRBJ2-7|-|many|TRBV10-3
CAISESGHNEQYF
TGTGCCATCAGTGAGTCCGGGCACAACGAGCAGTACTTC
>TRBJ1-2|-|many|TRBV24-1
CATSDLKGDYGYTF
TGTGCCACCAGTGATTTGAAGGGGGACTATGGCTACACCTTC
>TRBJ2-5|-|many|TRBV6-5
CASSYTRAFQETQYF
TGTGCCAGCAGTTACACTCGGGCCTTCCAAGAGACCCAGTACTTC
>TRBJ1-1|-|few|TRBV28
CASSPPVPRSTEAFF
TGTGCCAGCAGTCCTCCGGTACCCAGGTCCACTGAAGCTTTCTTT
>TRBJ1-2|-|-|TRBV29-1
CSQGVNYGYTF
TGCAGCCAAGGGGTAAACTATGGCTACACCTTC
>TRBJ2-7|TRBD2|few|TRBV4-1
CASSQGNSGRGEQYF
TGCGCCAGCAGCCAAGGGAATAGCGGGAGAGGGGAGCAGTACTTC
>TRBJ2-7|TRBD1|many|TRBV5-1
CASSQGVSYEQYF
TGCGCCAGCAGTCAGGGGGTCTCCTACGAGCAGTACTTC
>TRBJ1-1|TRBD1|once|TRBV19
CASTGGGMNTEAFF
TGTGCCAGCACAGGGGGTGGGATGAACACTGAAGCTTTCTTT
>TRBJ1-2|TRBD1|few|TRBV4-2
CASSQPGQGASVGGYTF
TGTGCCAGCAGCCAACCGGGACAGGGGGCATCAGTGGGTGGCTACACCTTC
>TRBJ2-6|-|-|TRBV12-3/TRBV12-4
CASSERESGANVLTF
TGTGCCAGCAGTGAGAGGGAATCTGGGGCCAACGTCCTGACTTTC
>TRBJ2-2|TRBD1|-|TRBV7-9
CASSSGQGAHTGELFF
TGTGCCAGCAGCTCAGGACAGGGGGCGCATACCGGGGAGCTGTTTTTT
>TRBJ2-3|-|-|TRBV7-9
CASSRAIEGTQYF
TGTGCCAGCTCCCGGGCGATCGAAGGTACGCAGTATTTT
>TRBJ1-2|TRBD1|many|TRBV4-1
CASSQSGQTNYGYTF
TGCGCCAGCAGCCAATCGGGACAGACAAACTATGGCTACACCTTC
>TRBJ1-5|-|-|TRBV7-9
CARSLERVGGRNQPQHF
TGTGCCCGCAGCTTAGAGAGGGTAGGGGGTCGCAATCAGCCCCAGCATTTT
>TRBJ2-7|-|many|TRBV7-9
CASSLYGGEQYF
TGTGCCAGCAGCTTATATGGAGGCGAGCAGTACTTC
>TRBJ2-6|-|once|TRBV7-6
CASGPGRAGANVLTF
TGTGCCAGCGGCCCTGGGCGGGCTGGGGCCAACGTCCTGACTTTC
>TRBJ1-5|-|-|TRBV6-5
CASSSGGWKPQHF
TGTGCCAGCAGTTCGGGTGGTTGGAAGCCCCAGCATTTT